Detailed here is one TCR beta chain. The antigen is unknown. Patients with chemo-refractory metastatic non-small-cell lung cancer received focal radiation plus CTLA-4 blockade with ipilimumab. The data were obtained in a study of radiotherapy plus CTLA-4 blockade in lung cancer. Study-level information: Of the patients, 18% showed objective responses and roughly 30% attained disease control. Whole-study findings and limits: TCR clones originating in tumors grew in number in blood after radiotherapy plus ipilimumab. Alongside interferon-beta, early blood T cell clone dynamics were reportedly the best predictor of response.

Only in-frame clones appear in the TCRdb table, and some are missing; sequencing was by immunoSEQ multiplex PCR. The table shows 40,000 to 60,000 clones, with 80% to 85% occurring only once. CDR1 is LNHNV, CDR2 YYDKDF, per germline (reference sequence). Unmatched junction bases numbered 6, after V lost 5 bases and J lost 4 bases. This CDR3 has 15 residues. The V and J genes are TRBV15 and TRBJ2-3, with TRBD1 identical over 10 bases. The specimen comprised peripheral blood, sampled from a patient treated with radiotherapy plus ipilimumab. The receptor was isolated from a human donor with non-small cell lung cancer who had stable disease on radiotherapy plus ipilimumab. The CDR3 spells CATSLRQGAADTQYF. For the CDR3, the DNA is TGTGCCACCAGCCTCCGACAGGGGGCTGCAGATACGCAGTATTTT. Using reference TRBV15 and TRBJ2-3 for the parts outside the CDR3, the full variable domain is DAMVIQNPRYQVTQFGKPVTLSCSQTLNHNVMYWYQQKSSQAPKLLFHYYDKDFNNEADTPDNFQSRRPNTSFCFLDIRSPGLGDTAMYLCATSLRQGAADTQYFGPGTRLTVL.